Presented here are 3 T cell receptor beta chains from one specimen sequenced in a study of CD8+ T cells in alopecia areata. After isolation, RNA underwent reverse transcription to generate cDNA as the sequencing template. Clones were sequenced by immunoSEQ multiplex PCR, and TCRdb holds only the in-frame ones, with some missing. Of about 180,000 clones in the sample, about 51% were seen once. The treatment denotes: oral pan-JAK inhibitor, 5-10 mg twice daily. Sequencing used CD8+ T cells sorted from blood, obtained between weeks 51 and 54, from a patient treated with tofacitinib. Receptor source: a human donor with alopecia areata.

The gene calls are TRBV30 and TRBJ1-6; the D gene is possibly TRBD1 (6 bases). The CDR3 has 14 residues. The germline CDR1 and CDR2 sequences are GTSNPN and SVGIG (reference sequence). V gave up 0 bases and J gave up 12 bases, with 15 bases separating them. This CDR3 reads CAWSVSWGQEPLHF. CDR3 DNA: TGTGCCTGGAGTGTATCCTGGGGGCAGGAACCCCTCCACTTT.

The V gene is TRBV27, the J gene TRBJ1-1, with D possibly being TRBD1 (6 bases). CDR3 length equals 15 residues. V lost 6 bases, J lost 1 base, and 15 bases lay in between. CDR1 MNHEY and CDR2 SMNVEV come from the germline V gene (reference sequence). This chain's CDR3 is CASSLRGHPNTEAFF. The CDR3 region has the DNA TGTGCCAGCAGCCTACGGGGACACCCGAACACTGAAGCTTTCTTT.

The rearrangement links TRBV2 to TRBJ2-1; 12 bases fit TRBD1. Germline V gene data show CDR1 as SNHLY and CDR2 as FYNNEI. J was trimmed by 7 bases and V by 6 bases; bases with no gene match: 13. CDR3 size: 17 residues. CDR3 DNA: TGTGCCAGCAGAGATATCTTCCGGGACAGGGGGCGGAATGAGCAGTTCTTC. Its translation is CASRDIFRDRGRNEQFF.